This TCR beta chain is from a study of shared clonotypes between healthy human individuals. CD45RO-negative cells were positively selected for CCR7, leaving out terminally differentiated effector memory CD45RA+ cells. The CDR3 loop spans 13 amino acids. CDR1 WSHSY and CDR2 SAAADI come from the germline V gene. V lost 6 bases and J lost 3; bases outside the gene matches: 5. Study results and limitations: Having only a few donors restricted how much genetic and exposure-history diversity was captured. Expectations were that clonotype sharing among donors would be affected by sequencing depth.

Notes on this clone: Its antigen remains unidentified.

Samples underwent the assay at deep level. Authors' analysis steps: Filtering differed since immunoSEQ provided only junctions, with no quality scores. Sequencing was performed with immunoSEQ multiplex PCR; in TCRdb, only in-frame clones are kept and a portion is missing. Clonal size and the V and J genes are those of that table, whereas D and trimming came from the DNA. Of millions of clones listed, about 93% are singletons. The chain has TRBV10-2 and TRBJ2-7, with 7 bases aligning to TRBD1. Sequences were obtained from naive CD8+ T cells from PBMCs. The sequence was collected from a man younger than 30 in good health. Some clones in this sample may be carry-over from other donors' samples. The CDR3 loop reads CASSDRAHYEQYF. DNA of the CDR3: TGCGCCAGCAGCGACAGGGCCCACTACGAGCAGTACTTC.